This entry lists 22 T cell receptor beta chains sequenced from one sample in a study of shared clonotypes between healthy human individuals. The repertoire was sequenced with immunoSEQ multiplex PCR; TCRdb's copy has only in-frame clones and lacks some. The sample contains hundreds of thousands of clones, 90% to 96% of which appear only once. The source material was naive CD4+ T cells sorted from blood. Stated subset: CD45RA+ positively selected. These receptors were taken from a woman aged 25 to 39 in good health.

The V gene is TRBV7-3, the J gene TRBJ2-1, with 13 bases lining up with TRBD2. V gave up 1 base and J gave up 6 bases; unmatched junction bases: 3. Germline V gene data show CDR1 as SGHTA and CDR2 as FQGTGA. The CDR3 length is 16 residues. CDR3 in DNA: TGTGCCAGCAGCTTAAGACTAGCGGGAGGAGGCAATGAGCAGTTCTTC. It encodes CASSLRLAGGGNEQFF.

This chain's CDR3 is CASSVDMGALGYTF. CDR3 coding DNA: TGTGCCAGCAGCGTAGACATGGGGGCTCTAGGCTACACCTTC. The chain has TRBV9 and TRBJ1-2, with D possibly TRBD1 on 6 matching bases. V was cut by 0 bases and J by 8 bases, with 14 bases left in between. The CDR3 covers 14 residues. CDR1 is SGDLS and CDR2 is YYNGEE in the germline V gene.

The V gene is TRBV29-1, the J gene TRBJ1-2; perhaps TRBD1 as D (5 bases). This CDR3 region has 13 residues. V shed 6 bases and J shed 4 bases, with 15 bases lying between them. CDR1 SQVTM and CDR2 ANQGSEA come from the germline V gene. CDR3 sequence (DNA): TGCAGCGTGGGGGGGGTCTGGAGCTATGGCTACACCTTC. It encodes CSVGGVWSYGYTF.

The CDR3 loop is CASRPGASTDTQYF. In DNA, the CDR3 is TGTGCCAGCAGGCCGGGGGCTAGCACAGATACGCAGTATTTT. The chain employs TRBV2 and TRBJ2-3; D may be TRBD1 or TRBD2 (6 bases each). The CDR3 runs 14 residues. V lost 6 bases, J lost 0 bases, and 10 bases lay in between. CDR1 SNHLY and CDR2 FYNNEI come from the germline V gene.

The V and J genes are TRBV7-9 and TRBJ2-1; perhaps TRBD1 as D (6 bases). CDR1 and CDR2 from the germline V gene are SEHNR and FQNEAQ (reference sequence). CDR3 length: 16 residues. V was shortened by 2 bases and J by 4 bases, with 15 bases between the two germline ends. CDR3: CASSLSIGTRYNEQFF. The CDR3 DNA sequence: TGTGCCAGCAGCTTATCAATCGGGACAAGGTACAATGAGCAGTTCTTC.

CDR3: CAISEGWQGPFSYEQYF. The CDR3 DNA reads as TGTGCCATCAGTGAAGGGTGGCAGGGGCCTTTCTCCTACGAGCAGTACTTC. This rearrangement joins TRBV10-3 to TRBJ2-5, with D maybe TRBD1 (6 bases). The better agreement between TRBJ2-7 and the DNA end casts doubt on the J call. Germline assignment: CDR1 ENHRY and CDR2 SYGVKD. CDR3 length equals 17 residues.

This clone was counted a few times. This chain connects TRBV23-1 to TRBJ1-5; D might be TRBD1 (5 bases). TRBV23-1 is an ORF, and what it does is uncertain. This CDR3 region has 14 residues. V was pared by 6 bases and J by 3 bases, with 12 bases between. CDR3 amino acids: CASRCDSNNQPQHF. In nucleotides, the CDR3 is TGCGCCAGCAGATGTGACAGCAACAATCAGCCCCAGCATTTT.

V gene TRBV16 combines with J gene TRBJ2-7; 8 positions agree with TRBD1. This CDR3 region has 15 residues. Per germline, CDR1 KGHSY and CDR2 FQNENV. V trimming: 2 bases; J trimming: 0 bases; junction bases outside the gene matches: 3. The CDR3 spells CASSQRTGFSYEQYF. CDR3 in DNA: TGTGCCAGCAGCCAACGGACAGGGTTCTCCTACGAGCAGTACTTC.

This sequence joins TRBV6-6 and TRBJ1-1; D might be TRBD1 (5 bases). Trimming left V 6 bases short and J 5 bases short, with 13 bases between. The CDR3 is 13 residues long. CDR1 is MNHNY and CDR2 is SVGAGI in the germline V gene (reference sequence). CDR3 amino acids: CASSKETDTEAFF. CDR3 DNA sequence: TGTGCCAGCAGCAAAGAGACAGATACTGAAGCTTTCTTT.

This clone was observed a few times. CDR3 DNA sequence: TGTGCCAGTAGGGACAGGGTGTTACCTAATGAAAAACTGTTTTTT. Its translation is CASRDRVLPNEKLFF. V usage is TRBV19 and J usage is TRBJ1-4; 8 bases agree with TRBD1. Germline V gives CDR1 LNHDA, CDR2 SQIVND (reference sequence). V shed 6 bases and J 3 bases; nucleotides not matched to a gene: 6. This CDR3 is 15 amino acids long.

The CDR3 is CAITSPRCGPFSGRGEQYF. CDR3 sequence (DNA): TGTGCCATCACCTCCCCCCGCTGTGGCCCCTTTAGCGGGAGGGGGGAGCAGTACTTC. This rearrangement joins TRBV10-3 to TRBJ2-7; 11 nucleotides match TRBD2. The CDR3 sequence is 19 residues long. Germline assignment: CDR1 ENHRY and CDR2 SYGVKD. V dropped 7 bases and J dropped 7; count of bases not matched to a gene: 24.

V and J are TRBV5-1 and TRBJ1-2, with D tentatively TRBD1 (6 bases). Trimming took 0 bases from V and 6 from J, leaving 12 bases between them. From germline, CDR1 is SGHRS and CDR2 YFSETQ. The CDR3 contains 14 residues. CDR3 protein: CASSLVGDNDGYTF. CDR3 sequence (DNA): TGCGCCAGCAGCTTGGTAGGGGACAATGATGGCTACACCTTC.

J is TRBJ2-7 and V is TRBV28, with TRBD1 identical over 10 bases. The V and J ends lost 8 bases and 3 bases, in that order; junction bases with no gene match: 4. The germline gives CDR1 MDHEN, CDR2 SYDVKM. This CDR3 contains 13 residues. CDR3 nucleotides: TGTGCCAGCCCGGGACAGGGGATCTACGAGCAGTACTTC. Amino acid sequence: CASPGQGIYEQYF.

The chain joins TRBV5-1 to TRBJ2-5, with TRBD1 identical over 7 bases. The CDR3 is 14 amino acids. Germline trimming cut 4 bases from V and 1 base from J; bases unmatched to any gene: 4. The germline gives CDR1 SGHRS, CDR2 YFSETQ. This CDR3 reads CASSPRGLQETQYF. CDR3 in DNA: TGCGCCAGCAGCCCTAGGGGGCTCCAAGAGACCCAGTACTTC.

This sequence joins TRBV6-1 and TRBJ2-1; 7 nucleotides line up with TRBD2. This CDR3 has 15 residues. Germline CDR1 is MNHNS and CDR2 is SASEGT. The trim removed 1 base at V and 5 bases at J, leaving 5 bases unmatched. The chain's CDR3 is CASSEGTRINNEQFF. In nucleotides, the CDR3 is TGTGCCAGCAGTGAAGGGACTAGAATAAACAATGAGCAGTTCTTC.

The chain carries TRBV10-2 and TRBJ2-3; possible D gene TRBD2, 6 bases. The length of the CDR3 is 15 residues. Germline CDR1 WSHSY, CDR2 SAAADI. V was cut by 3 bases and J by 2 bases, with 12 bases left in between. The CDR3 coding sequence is TGCGCCAGCAGTGACGGAGGGCCAATCACAGATACGCAGTATTTT. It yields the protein CASSDGGPITDTQYF.

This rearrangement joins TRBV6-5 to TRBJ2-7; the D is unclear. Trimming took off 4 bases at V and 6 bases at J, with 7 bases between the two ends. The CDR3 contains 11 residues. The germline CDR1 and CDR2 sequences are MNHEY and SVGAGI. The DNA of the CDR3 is TGTGCCAGCAGTTTGGGCGGCGAGCAGTACTTC. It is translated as CASSLGGEQYF.

The CDR3 DNA sequence: TGTGCCAGCAGTTCGATCCCCGGACTCACTAGCGCGAACACCGGGGAGCTGTTTTTT. As protein: CASSSIPGLTSANTGELFF. The chain combines TRBV28 with TRBJ2-2; 7 bases are shared with TRBD2. Germline V gene lookup returns CDR1 MDHEN and CDR2 SYDVKM. The CDR3 runs 19 residues. The V and J ends lost 4 bases and 0 bases, in that order; junction bases with no gene match: 14.

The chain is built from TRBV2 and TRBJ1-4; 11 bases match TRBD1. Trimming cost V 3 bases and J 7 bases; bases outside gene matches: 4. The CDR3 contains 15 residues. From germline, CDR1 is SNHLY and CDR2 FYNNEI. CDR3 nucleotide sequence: TGTGCCAGCAGTGAGGGGACAGGGGGTATTGAAAAACTGTTTTTT. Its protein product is CASSEGTGGIEKLFF.

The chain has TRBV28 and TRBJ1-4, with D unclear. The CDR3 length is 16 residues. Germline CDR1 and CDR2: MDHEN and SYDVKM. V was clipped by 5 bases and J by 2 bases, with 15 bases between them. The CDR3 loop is CASSPPGPTTNEKLFF. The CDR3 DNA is TGTGCCAGCAGTCCGCCCGGGCCTACCACTAATGAAAAACTGTTTTTT.

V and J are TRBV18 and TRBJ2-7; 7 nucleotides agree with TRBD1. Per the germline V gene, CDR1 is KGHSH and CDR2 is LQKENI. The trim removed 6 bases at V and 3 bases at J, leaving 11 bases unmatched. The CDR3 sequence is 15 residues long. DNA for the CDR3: TGTGCCAGCTCCCCTGTCGGGACAGACAGCTACGAGCAGTACTTC. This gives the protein CASSPVGTDSYEQYF. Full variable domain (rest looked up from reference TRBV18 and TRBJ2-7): NAGVMQNPRHLVRRRGQEARLRCSPMKGHSHVYWYRQLPEEGLKFMVYLQKENIIDESGMPKERFSAEFPKEGPSILRIQQVVRGDSAAYFCASSPVGTDSYEQYFGPGTRLTVT.

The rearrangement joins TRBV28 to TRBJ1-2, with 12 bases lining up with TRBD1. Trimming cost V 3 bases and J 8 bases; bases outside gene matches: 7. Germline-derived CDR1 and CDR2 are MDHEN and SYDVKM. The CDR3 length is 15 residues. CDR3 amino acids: CASSFPGQGAAGYTF. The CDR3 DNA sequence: TGTGCCAGCAGTTTCCCGGGACAGGGGGCCGCGGGCTACACCTTC.